The rows below give T cell receptor beta chains drawn from one sample of a study of blood T cell repertoires in COVID-19. The assay was immunoSEQ multiplex PCR, and TCRdb's table has in-frame clones only and misses some. The sample consists of under 140,000 clones, approximately 90% of them appearing once. The sample comprised peripheral blood. These receptors all come from a woman aged 50 to 65 with acute or convalescent COVID-19. Both conserved end residues are part of each CDR3. Each record gives: J gene, clone size, CDR3 length, D gene, V gene, CDR3 protein, CDR3 DNA. The D gene is left open where the match is weak. Size values are once, few and many counts, or a class for expanded clones, and some rows have none.

TRBJ2-5 | - | 13 | TRBD2 | TRBV7-2 | CASSSQREQTQYF | TGTGCCAGCAGCTCCCAGCGGGAGCAGACCCAGTACTTC
TRBJ2-2 | - | 14 | TRBD1 | TRBV18 | CASSQDRVIGELFF | TGTGCCAGCTCCCAGGACAGGGTGATCGGGGAGCTGTTTTTT
TRBJ2-7 | - | 13 | - | TRBV15 | CATSSLLVGEQYF | TGTGCCACCAGCAGCCTCCTAGTGGGTGAGCAGTACTTC
TRBJ1-1 | - | 15 | TRBD1 | TRBV5-8 | CASSPYGGGYTEAFF | TGTGCCAGCAGCCCGTATGGAGGGGGCTACACTGAAGCTTTCTTT
TRBJ1-1 | - | 16 | - | TRBV7-9 | CASSLGTGEMNTEAFF | TGTGCCAGCAGCCTCGGGACGGGAGAAATGAACACTGAAGCTTTCTTT
TRBJ2-1 | few | 15 | TRBD2 | TRBV7-8 | CASSTSGLAENEQFF | TGTGCCAGCAGCACGTCGGGACTAGCCGAAAATGAGCAGTTCTTC
TRBJ1-1 | - | 15 | - | TRBV3-1/TRBV3-2 | CASSQRGAMDTEAFF | TGTGCCAGCAGCCAAAGGGGCGCGATGGACACTGAAGCTTTCTTT
TRBJ2-1 | once | 15 | TRBD2 | TRBV20-1 | CSASSVNGREGEQFF | TGCAGTGCTAGTTCGGTGAACGGGCGGGAGGGTGAGCAGTTCTTC
TRBJ2-5 | - | 14 | - | TRBV28 | CASTQGGEQETQYF | TGTGCCAGCACCCAAGGGGGGGAACAAGAGACCCAGTACTTC
TRBJ2-2 | once | 15 | - | TRBV5-4 | CASSFARAATGELFF | TGTGCCAGCAGCTTCGCCAGGGCCGCTACCGGGGAGCTGTTTTTT
TRBJ2-3 | - | 17 | TRBD2 | TRBV27 | CASSGRTSGYQTDTQYF | TGTGCCAGCAGTGGCAGGACTAGCGGCTACCAAACAGATACGCAGTATTTT
TRBJ1-1 | - | 14 | TRBD1 | TRBV3-1/TRBV3-2 | CASSRRTGNTEAFF | TGTGCCAGCAGCCGTAGGACAGGGAACACTGAAGCTTTCTTT
TRBJ2-7 | - | 15 | TRBD2 | TRBV7-2 | CASSLNSGRAYEQYF | TGTGCCAGCAGCTTAAATAGCGGGAGGGCCTACGAGCAGTACTTC
TRBJ1-4 | - | 14 | TRBD1 | TRBV6-6 | CASSPGQGNEKLFF | TGTGCCAGCAGTCCGGGACAGGGGAACGAAAAACTGTTTTTT
TRBJ2-7 | - | 15 | TRBD2 | TRBV3-1/TRBV3-2 | CASSQDGGRGARQYF | TGTGCCAGCAGCCAAGATGGCGGGAGGGGGGCACGGCAGTACTTC
TRBJ1-1 | - | 14 | - | TRBV5-1 | CASSSATANTEAFF | TGCGCCAGCAGCTCCGCGACAGCGAACACTGAAGCTTTCTTT
TRBJ2-2 | - | 16 | - | TRBV11-3 | CASSLMSGTSTGELFF | TGTGCCAGCAGCTTAATGTCAGGGACATCCACCGGGGAGCTGTTTTTT
TRBJ1-1 | - | 13 | TRBD1 | TRBV19 | CASTGGLDTEAFF | TGTGCCAGTACAGGGGGTTTGGACACTGAAGCTTTCTTT
TRBJ1-5 | once | 14 | - | TRBV6-5 | CASRPDSLNQPQHF | TGTGCCAGCAGACCGGACAGCCTCAATCAGCCCCAGCATTTT
TRBJ1-1 | - | 15 | TRBD1 | TRBV19 | CASRGFDRGQGEAFF | TGTGCCAGTAGGGGGTTTGACAGGGGGCAAGGTGAAGCTTTCTTT
TRBJ2-1 | - | 17 | - | TRBV5-1 | CASRPGGSGVTYNEQFF | TGCGCCAGCAGACCAGGGGGGAGCGGTGTAACCTACAATGAGCAGTTCTTC
TRBJ2-3 | - | 15 | TRBD1 | TRBV6-5 | CASSQRTGGTDTQYF | TGTGCCAGCAGTCAAAGGACAGGGGGCACAGATACGCAGTATTTT
TRBJ2-2 | - | 18 | TRBD2 | TRBV3-1/TRBV3-2 | CASSPRTSGSFNTGELFF | TGTGCCAGCAGCCCACGGACTAGCGGGAGTTTCAACACCGGGGAGCTGTTTTTT
TRBJ2-7 | - | 14 | TRBD1 | TRBV6-5 | CASSNGQGWYEQYF | TGTGCCAGCAGTAATGGACAGGGGTGGTACGAGCAGTACTTC
TRBJ2-5 | - | 15 | - | TRBV9 | CASSEGGDSQETQYF | TGTGCCAGCAGCGAGGGGGGGGACTCACAAGAGACCCAGTACTTC
TRBJ1-1 | - | 13 | - | TRBV7-6 | CASSPSGGTEAFF | TGTGCCAGCAGCCCTAGTGGGGGGACTGAAGCTTTCTTT
TRBJ1-3 | - | 18 | - | TRBV14 | CASSQAGGGVSSGNTIYF | TGTGCCAGCAGCCAAGCCGGCGGGGGGGTGAGCTCTGGAAACACCATATATTTT
TRBJ2-7 | - | 17 | TRBD2 | TRBV5-4 | CASSPGLAGAFSYEQYF | TGTGCCAGCAGCCCGGGACTAGCGGGAGCCTTCTCCTACGAGCAGTACTTC
TRBJ2-7 | medium-sized | 11 | - | TRBV20-1 | CSALYSYEQYF | TGCAGTGCTCTCTACTCCTACGAGCAGTACTTC
TRBJ1-6 | - | 16 | TRBD1 | TRBV9 | CASSVDTGGYDSPLHF | TGTGCCAGCAGCGTAGATACAGGGGGATACGATTCACCCCTCCACTTT
TRBJ2-7 | - | 15 | TRBD2 | TRBV4-2 | CASSQPSGSSYEQYF | TGTGCCAGCAGCCAGCCTAGCGGGAGCTCCTACGAGCAGTACTTC
TRBJ2-7 | - | 12 | TRBD2 | TRBV12-3/TRBV12-4 | CASRGGPYEQYF | TGTGCCAGTCGCGGGGGTCCCTACGAGCAGTACTTC
TRBJ2-4 | - | 19 | TRBD2 | TRBV10-2 | CASSDGTSGPSAAKNIQYF | TGCGCCAGCAGTGACGGGACTAGCGGGCCTTCGGCAGCCAAAAACATTCAGTACTTC
TRBJ1-1 | - | 15 | TRBD1 | TRBV7-2 | CASSSPGQQTTEAFF | TGTGCCAGCAGCTCCCCGGGACAGCAAACAACTGAAGCTTTCTTT
TRBJ2-3 | - | 15 | - | TRBV9 | CASSVGGLPWDTQYF | TGTGCCAGCAGCGTAGGAGGACTACCTTGGGATACGCAGTATTTT
TRBJ2-1 | - | 15 | TRBD2 | TRBV5-6 | CASSLKAGAHNEQFF | TGTGCCAGCAGCTTGAAAGCGGGAGCCCACAATGAGCAGTTCTTC
TRBJ2-3 | - | 15 | TRBD1 | TRBV5-1 | CASSPTGGNADTQYF | TGCGCCAGCAGCCCGACAGGGGGCAACGCAGATACGCAGTATTTT
TRBJ2-7 | - | 15 | - | TRBV7-6 | CASSPSGPNLYEQYF | TGTGCCAGCAGCCCAAGCGGGCCGAACCTCTACGAGCAGTACTTC
TRBJ2-2 | once | 15 | - | TRBV7-6 | CASSPTSGTTGELFF | TGTGCCAGCAGCCCCACCTCCGGGACAACCGGGGAGCTGTTTTTT
TRBJ2-2 | few | 14 | TRBD2 | TRBV6-5 | CASALRGGTGELFF | TGTGCCAGCGCGTTAAGGGGAGGGACCGGGGAGCTGTTTTTT
TRBJ1-5 | - | 15 | - | TRBV19 | CASSIGGGGNQPQHF | TGTGCCAGTAGTATAGGGGGCGGTGGCAATCAGCCCCAGCATTTT
TRBJ1-2 | - | 18 | - | TRBV18 | CASSPTPHMTGSGYGYTF | TGTGCCAGCTCACCAACCCCCCATATGACAGGATCAGGCTATGGCTACACCTTC
TRBJ1-1 | - | 14 | - | TRBV7-9 | CASSFANRNTEAFF | TGTGCCAGCAGCTTCGCCAATAGGAACACTGAAGCTTTCTTT
TRBJ2-2 | - | 17 | TRBD1 | TRBV23-1 | CASSPTRDRAGTGELFF | TGCGCCAGCAGTCCAACCCGGGACAGGGCGGGCACCGGGGAGCTGTTTTTT
TRBJ2-2 | - | 17 | TRBD1 | TRBV7-9 | CASSWPRQGANTGELFF | TGTGCCAGCAGCTGGCCCCGGCAGGGGGCGAACACCGGGGAGCTGTTTTTT
TRBJ1-2 | - | 14 | - | TRBV5-6 | CASSLGTSNYGYTF | TGTGCCAGCAGCTTGGGGACAAGTAACTATGGCTACACCTTC
TRBJ2-5 | - | 14 | TRBD1 | TRBV2 | CASSEAGTGGTQYF | TGTGCCAGCAGTGAAGCCGGGACAGGGGGGACCCAGTACTTC
TRBJ1-2 | - | 15 | - | TRBV7-2 | CASSLKSGGVYGYTF | TGTGCCAGCAGCTTAAAAAGCGGAGGCGTCTATGGCTACACCTTC
TRBJ1-1 | - | 14 | - | TRBV11-2 | CASRPNREGTEAFF | TGTGCCAGCAGACCAAACAGGGAGGGGACTGAAGCTTTCTTT
TRBJ2-3 | once | 13 | - | TRBV3-1/TRBV3-2 | CASSQAPSDTQYF | TGTGCCAGCAGCCAAGCCCCTTCAGATACGCAGTATTTT
TRBJ1-4 | - | 14 | - | TRBV6-5 | CATSRDQGGEKLFF | TGTGCCACCTCCAGGGACCAGGGAGGGGAAAAACTGTTTTTT
TRBJ2-1 | - | 14 | - | TRBV11-3 | CASSPQTGNNEQFF | TGTGCCAGCAGCCCACAGACAGGAAACAATGAGCAGTTCTTC
TRBJ2-7 | - | 15 | TRBD1 | TRBV3-1/TRBV3-2 | CASSLRTGSGGEQYF | TGTGCCAGCAGCCTCCGGACAGGGTCAGGAGGCGAGCAGTACTTC
TRBJ2-3 | - | 15 | TRBD1 | TRBV11-2 | CASSPGQGSTDTQYF | TGTGCCAGCAGCCCCGGACAGGGCTCCACAGATACGCAGTATTTT
TRBJ2-1 | - | 16 | TRBD2 | TRBV29-1 | CSVVPYFDGRAGEQFF | TGCAGCGTTGTGCCCTACTTCGACGGGAGGGCAGGTGAGCAGTTCTTC
TRBJ2-2 | - | 14 | - | TRBV19 | CASSIVVNTGELFF | TGTGCCAGTAGTATCGTCGTCAACACCGGGGAGCTGTTTTTT